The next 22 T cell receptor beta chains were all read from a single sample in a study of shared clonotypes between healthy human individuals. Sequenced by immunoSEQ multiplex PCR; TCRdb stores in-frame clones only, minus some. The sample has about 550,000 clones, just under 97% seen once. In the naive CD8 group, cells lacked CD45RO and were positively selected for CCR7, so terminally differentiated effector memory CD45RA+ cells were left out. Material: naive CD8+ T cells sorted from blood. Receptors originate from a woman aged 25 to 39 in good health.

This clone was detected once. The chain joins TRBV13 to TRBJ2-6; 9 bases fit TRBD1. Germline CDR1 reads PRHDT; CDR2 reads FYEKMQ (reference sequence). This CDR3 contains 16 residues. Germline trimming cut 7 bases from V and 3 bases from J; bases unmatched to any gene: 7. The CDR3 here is CASNEQGAGGANVLTF. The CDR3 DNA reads TGTGCCAGCAACGAACAGGGGGCAGGTGGGGCCAACGTCCTGACTTTC.

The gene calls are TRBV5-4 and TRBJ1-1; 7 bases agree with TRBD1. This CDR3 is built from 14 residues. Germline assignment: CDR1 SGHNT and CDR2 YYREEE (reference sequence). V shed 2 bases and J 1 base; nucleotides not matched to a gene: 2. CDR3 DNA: TGTGCCAGCAGCTTTTCAGGGGGGAACACTGAAGCTTTCTTT. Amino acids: CASSFSGGNTEAFF.

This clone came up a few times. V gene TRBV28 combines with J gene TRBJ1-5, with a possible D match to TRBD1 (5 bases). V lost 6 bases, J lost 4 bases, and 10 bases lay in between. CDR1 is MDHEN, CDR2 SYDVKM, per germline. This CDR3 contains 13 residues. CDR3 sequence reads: CASREQVNQPQHF. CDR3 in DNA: TGTGCCAGCAGGGAACAGGTGAATCAGCCCCAGCATTTT.

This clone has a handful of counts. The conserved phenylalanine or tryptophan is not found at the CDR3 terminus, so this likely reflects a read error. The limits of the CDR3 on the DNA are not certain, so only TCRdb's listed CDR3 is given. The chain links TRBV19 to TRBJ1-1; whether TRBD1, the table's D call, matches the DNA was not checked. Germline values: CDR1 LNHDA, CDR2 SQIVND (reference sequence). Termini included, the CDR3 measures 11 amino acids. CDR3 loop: CASRGTGDNRM.

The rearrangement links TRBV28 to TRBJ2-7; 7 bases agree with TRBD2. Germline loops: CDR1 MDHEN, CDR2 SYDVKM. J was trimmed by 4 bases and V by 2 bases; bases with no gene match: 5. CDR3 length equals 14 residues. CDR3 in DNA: TGTGCCAGCAGTTTACTAGCGGAAACTTACGAGCAGTACTTC. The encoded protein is CASSLLAETYEQYF.

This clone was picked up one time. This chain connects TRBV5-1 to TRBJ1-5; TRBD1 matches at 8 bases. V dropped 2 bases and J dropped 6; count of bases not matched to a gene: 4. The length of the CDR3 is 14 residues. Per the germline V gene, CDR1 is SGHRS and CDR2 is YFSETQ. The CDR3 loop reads CASSFGQGGQPQHF. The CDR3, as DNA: TGCGCCAGCAGCTTCGGACAGGGAGGTCAGCCCCAGCATTTT.

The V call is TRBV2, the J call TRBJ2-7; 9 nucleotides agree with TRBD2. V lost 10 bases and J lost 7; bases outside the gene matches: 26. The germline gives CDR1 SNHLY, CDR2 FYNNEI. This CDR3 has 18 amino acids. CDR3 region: CAIGLDRQISGSGVEQYF. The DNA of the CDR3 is TGTGCCATAGGATTGGACAGACAAATTAGCGGGAGTGGTGTGGAGCAGTACTTC.

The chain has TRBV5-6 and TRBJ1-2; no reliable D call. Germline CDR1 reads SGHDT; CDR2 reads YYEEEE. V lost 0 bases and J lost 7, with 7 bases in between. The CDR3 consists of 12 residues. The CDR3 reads CASSLETSGYTF. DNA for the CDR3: TGTGCCAGCAGCTTGGAGACCAGTGGCTACACCTTC.

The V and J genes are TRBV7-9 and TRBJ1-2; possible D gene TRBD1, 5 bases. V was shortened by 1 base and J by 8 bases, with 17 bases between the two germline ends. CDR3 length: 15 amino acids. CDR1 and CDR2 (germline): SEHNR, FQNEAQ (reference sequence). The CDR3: CASSLVYAGSGGYTF. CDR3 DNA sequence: TGTGCCAGCAGCTTAGTTTATGCAGGGTCCGGGGGCTACACCTTC.

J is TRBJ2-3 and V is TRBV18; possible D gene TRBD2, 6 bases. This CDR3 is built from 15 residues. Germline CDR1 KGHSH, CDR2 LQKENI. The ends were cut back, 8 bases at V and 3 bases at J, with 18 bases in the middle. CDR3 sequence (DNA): TGTGCCAGCCTCAATGCTGGCGGAGGGACAGATACGCAGTATTTT. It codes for CASLNAGGGTDTQYF.

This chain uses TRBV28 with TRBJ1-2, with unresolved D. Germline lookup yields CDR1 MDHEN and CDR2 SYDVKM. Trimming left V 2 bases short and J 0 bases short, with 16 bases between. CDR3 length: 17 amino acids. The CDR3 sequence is CASSLASEQASNYGYTF. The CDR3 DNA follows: TGTGCCAGCAGTTTAGCTTCTGAGCAGGCCTCTAACTATGGCTACACCTTC.

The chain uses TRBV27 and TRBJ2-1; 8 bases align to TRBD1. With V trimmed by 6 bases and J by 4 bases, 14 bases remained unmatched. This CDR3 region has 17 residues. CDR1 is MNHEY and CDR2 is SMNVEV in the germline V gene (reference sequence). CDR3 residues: CASSPPGAGGSYNEQFF. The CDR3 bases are TGTGCCAGCAGCCCCCCTGGGGCAGGGGGCAGTTACAATGAGCAGTTCTTC.

This CDR3 reads CASERGTSGNTIYF. CDR3 DNA sequence: TGTGCCAGCGAGCGTGGGACCTCTGGAAACACCATATATTTT. The chain is built from TRBV5-8 and TRBJ1-3; D might be TRBD1 (5 bases). Trimming cost V 7 bases and J 0 bases, with 11 bases left between them. Germline V gives CDR1 SGHTS, CDR2 YDEGEE. The CDR3 contains 14 residues. The full variable domain, rest sourced from reference TRBV5-8 and TRBJ1-3, is EAGVTQSPTHLIKTRGQQATLRCSPISGHTSVYWYQQALGLGLQFLLWYDEGEERNRGNFPPRFSGRQFPNYSSELNVNALELEDSALYLCASERGTSGNTIYFGEGSWLTVV.

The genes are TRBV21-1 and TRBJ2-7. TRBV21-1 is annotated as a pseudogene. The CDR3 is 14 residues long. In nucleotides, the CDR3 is TGTGCCAGCAGCAAAGAAGGGTTAGCCTACGAGCAGTACTTC. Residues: CASSKEGLAYEQYF.

The CDR3 DNA follows: TGCGCCAGCAAATCAGTCTTGAACACTGAAGCTTTCTTT. Translated, it gives CASKSVLNTEAFF. The chain couples TRBV5-1 to TRBJ1-1; D not resolved. The CDR3 consists of 13 residues. V dropped 6 bases and J dropped 0 bases, with 9 bases sitting between them. CDR1 is SGHRS and CDR2 is YFSETQ in the germline V gene.

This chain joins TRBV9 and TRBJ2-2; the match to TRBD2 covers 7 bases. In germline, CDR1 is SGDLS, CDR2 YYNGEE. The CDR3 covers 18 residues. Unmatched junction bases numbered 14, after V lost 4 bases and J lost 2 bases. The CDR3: CASSPHRSAGVNTGELFF. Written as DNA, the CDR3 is TGTGCCAGCAGCCCACATCGTTCCGCGGGAGTAAACACCGGGGAGCTGTTTTTT.

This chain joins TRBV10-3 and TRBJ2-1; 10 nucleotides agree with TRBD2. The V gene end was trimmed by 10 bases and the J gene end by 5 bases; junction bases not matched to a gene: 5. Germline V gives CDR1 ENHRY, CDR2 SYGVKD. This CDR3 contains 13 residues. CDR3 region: CATLAGDNNEQFF. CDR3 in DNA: TGTGCCACCCTAGCGGGAGATAACAATGAGCAGTTCTTC.

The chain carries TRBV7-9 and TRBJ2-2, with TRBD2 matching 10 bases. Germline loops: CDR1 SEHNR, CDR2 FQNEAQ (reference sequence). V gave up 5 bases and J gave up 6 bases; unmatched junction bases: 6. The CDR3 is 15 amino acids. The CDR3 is CASSPSGSRAGELFF. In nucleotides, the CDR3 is TGTGCCAGCAGCCCTAGCGGGAGTAGGGCCGGGGAGCTGTTTTTT.

CDR3 sequence reads: CASGVAGVYEQYF. The CDR3 DNA reads as TGTGCCAGCGGAGTTGCGGGAGTCTACGAGCAGTACTTC. The chain carries TRBV27 and TRBJ2-7; 7 bases fit TRBD2. Germline V CDR1 and CDR2: MNHEY, SMNVEV (reference sequence). This CDR3 is built from 13 residues. After removal of 8 bases from V and 3 bases from J, the junction contained 7 bases not matched to a gene.

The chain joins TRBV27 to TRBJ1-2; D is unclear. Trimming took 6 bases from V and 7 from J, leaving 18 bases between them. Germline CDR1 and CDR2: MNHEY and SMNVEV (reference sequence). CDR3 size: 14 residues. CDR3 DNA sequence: TGTGCCAGCAGCCAGAACGCGGGGTTCTTTGGCTACACCTTC. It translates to CASSQNAGFFGYTF.

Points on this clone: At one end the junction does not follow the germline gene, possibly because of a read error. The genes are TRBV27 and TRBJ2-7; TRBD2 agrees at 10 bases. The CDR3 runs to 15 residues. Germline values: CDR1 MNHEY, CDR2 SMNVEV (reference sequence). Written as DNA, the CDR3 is TGTGCCAGCAGTGTATCTAGCGGGAGCGCCTACGAGCAGTACTTC. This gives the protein CASSVSSGSAYEQYF.

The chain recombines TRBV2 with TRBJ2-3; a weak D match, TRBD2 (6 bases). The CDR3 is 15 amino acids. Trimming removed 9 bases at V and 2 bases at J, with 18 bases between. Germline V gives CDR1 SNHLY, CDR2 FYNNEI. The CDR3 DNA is TGTGCCAGGGTGGGGCGGGACGGGCCCACAGATACGCAGTATTTT. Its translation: CARVGRDGPTDTQYF.